Shown below are 28 T cell receptor beta chains from a single sample sequenced in a study of T cell changes during pregnancy in multiple sclerosis. Only in-frame clones appear in the TCRdb table, and some are missing; sequencing was by immunoSEQ multiplex PCR. The data contain some 71,000 clones, around nine tenths of them singletons. Source: CD4+ T cells from peripheral blood mononuclear cells, taken in the third trimester of pregnancy. Every receptor here comes from a female donor in good health, enrolled as a control in a pregnancy study.

CDR3 loop: CASSLDSNQPQHF. For the CDR3, the DNA is TGCGCCAGCAGCCTTGACTCCAATCAGCCCCAGCATTTT. The rearrangement joins TRBV5-1 to TRBJ1-5; D unclear. Germline lookup yields CDR1 SGHRS and CDR2 YFSETQ. This CDR3 spans 13 amino acids. The V gene lost 4 bases and the J gene lost 3 bases, with 8 bases spanning the gap.

The chain uses TRBV7-9 and TRBJ1-2; the D gene is possibly TRBD1 (5 bases). Germline lookup yields CDR1 SEHNR and CDR2 FQNEAQ (reference sequence). Trimming took off 4 bases at V and 6 bases at J, with 21 bases between the two ends. The CDR3 is made up of 16 amino acids. Written as DNA, the CDR3 is TGTGCCAGCAGCTCCCTAGGGGCAGAAATGGAGAATGGCTACACCTTC. Protein: CASSSLGAEMENGYTF.

J is TRBJ1-2 and V is TRBV15; possibly TRBD1 for D (6 bases). V shed 6 bases and J shed 6 bases, with 17 bases lying between them. The CDR3 runs to 14 residues. Germline lookup yields CDR1 LNHNV and CDR2 YYDKDF (reference sequence). The CDR3 DNA sequence: TGTGCCACCAGATCCGCAGGGGAAATAAATGGCTACACCTTC. Translation gives CATRSAGEINGYTF.

The rearrangement links TRBV5-4 to TRBJ1-2; TRBD1 matches 8 bases. CDR3 length: 14 amino acids. V shed 0 bases and J 6 bases; nucleotides not matched to a gene: 4. Germline V gene data show CDR1 as SGHNT and CDR2 as YYREEE (reference sequence). This CDR3 is CASSLVGQGHGYTF. The CDR3 DNA is TGTGCCAGCAGCTTGGTAGGACAGGGTCATGGCTACACCTTC.

This clone was counted between two and nine times. The genes are TRBV7-2 and TRBJ2-7; possible D gene TRBD2, 7 bases. From germline, CDR1 is SGHTA and CDR2 FQGNSA. The CDR3 contains 11 residues. V lost 6 bases, J lost 8 bases, and 11 bases lay in between. CDR3 nucleotides: TGTGCCAGCAGAGGGGGGGCACAGCAGTACTTC. The encoded protein is CASRGGAQQYF.

V usage is TRBV10-2 and J usage is TRBJ1-2, with 8 bases identical to TRBD1. This CDR3 has 14 residues. The V gene end was trimmed by 6 bases and the J gene end by 2 bases; junction bases not matched to a gene: 5. CDR1 and CDR2 (germline): WSHSY, SAAADI. The CDR3 protein is CASRNGQGNYGYTF. The CDR3 nucleotides are TGCGCCAGCAGAAATGGACAGGGAAACTATGGCTACACCTTC.

This rearrangement joins TRBV5-6 to TRBJ2-2; D gene uncertain. Germline V gene data show CDR1 as SGHDT and CDR2 as YYEEEE. CDR3 length equals 13 residues. V shed 1 base and J shed 3 bases, with 4 bases lying between them. The chain's CDR3 is CASSLLYTGELFF. CDR3 nucleotides: TGTGCCAGCAGCTTGCTCTACACCGGGGAGCTGTTTTTT.

This clone appeared a single time. J is TRBJ2-3 and V is TRBV11-3; D is possibly TRBD1 (6 bases). Trimming took 6 bases from V and 6 from J, leaving 13 bases between them. Per germline, CDR1 SGHNT and CDR2 YENEEA. This CDR3 is built from 13 residues. The CDR3 protein is CASSNRVRDTQYF. DNA of the CDR3: TGTGCCAGCAGTAACAGGGTCCGGGATACGCAGTATTTT.

This clone showed up just once. This chain links TRBV6-1 with TRBJ1-4, with TRBD1 matching over 7 bases. Germline CDR1 reads MNHNS; CDR2 reads SASEGT. Trimming cost V 3 bases and J 8 bases; bases outside gene matches: 6. CDR3 length: 14 amino acids. CDR3 sequence (DNA): TGTGCCAGCAGTGAGGACAGGTTATACGAAAAACTGTTTTTT. Its translation is CASSEDRLYEKLFF.

The V gene is TRBV11-3, the J gene TRBJ1-2; 7 bases match TRBD1. Germline assignment: CDR1 SGHNT and CDR2 YENEEA. The CDR3 extends over 13 amino acids. After removal of 5 bases from V and 2 bases from J, the junction contained 2 bases not matched to a gene. The CDR3 reads CASSPGGNYGYTF. In DNA, the CDR3 is TGTGCCAGCAGCCCAGGGGGGAACTATGGCTACACCTTC. Full variable domain (remainder filled in from reference TRBV11-3 and TRBJ1-2): EAGVVQSPRYKIIEKKQPVAFWCNPISGHNTLYWYLQNLGQGPELLIRYENEEAVDDSQLPKDRFSAERLKGVDSTLKIQPAELGDSAVYLCASSPGGNYGYTFGSGTRLTVV.

The J gene is TRBJ2-6, the V gene TRBV6-1; TRBD1 matches at 10 bases. The CDR3 is 16 amino acids. V was clipped by 4 bases and J by 0 bases; unmatched bases: 0. Germline CDR1 reads MNHNS; CDR2 reads SASEGT. The CDR3 DNA sequence: TGTGCCAGCAGTGGGACAGGGGGCTCTGGGGCCAACGTCCTGACTTTC. As protein: CASSGTGGSGANVLTF.

The chain combines TRBV27 with TRBJ2-7; 10 bases align to TRBD2. V shed 3 bases and J 0 bases; nucleotides not matched to a gene: 2. The germline V gene encodes CDR1 MNHEY and CDR2 SMNVEV (reference sequence). CDR3 length equals 15 residues. The CDR3 DNA reads as TGTGCCAGCAGTTTTACTAGCGGGGCCTCCTACGAGCAGTACTTC. This sequence encodes CASSFTSGASYEQYF.

This clone was seen a single time. CDR3 bases: TGTGCCAGCAGCTTTGGGCGGGATCACTATGGCTACACCTTC. It codes for CASSFGRDHYGYTF. The genes are TRBV11-2 and TRBJ1-2; D not certain. The CDR3 contains 14 residues. Trimming cost V 3 bases and J 3 bases, with 11 bases left between them. Looked up from germline, CDR1 is SGHAT and CDR2 is FQNNGV.

The rearrangement joins TRBV5-5 to TRBJ2-2, with D possibly being TRBD1 (6 bases). V was trimmed by 5 bases and J by 1 base, leaving 9 bases between them. Looked up from germline, CDR1 is SGHKS and CDR2 is YYEKEE (reference sequence). The CDR3 totals 14 residues. CDR3 in amino acids: CASRRQENTGELFF. DNA of the CDR3: TGTGCCAGCAGGCGACAGGAGAACACCGGGGAGCTGTTTTTT.

CDR3 sequence (DNA): TGCGCCAGCAGCCAAGAGGGGGGAGGGGCAGGGGCCAACGTCCTGACTTTC. Protein: CASSQEGGGAGANVLTF. The V gene is TRBV4-1, the J gene TRBJ2-6, with 7 bases aligning to TRBD2. V shed 0 bases, J shed 4 bases, and the junction held 6 bases outside the gene matches. Germline V gene sequence: CDR1 MGHRA, CDR2 YSYEKL. The CDR3 is made up of 17 amino acids.

J is TRBJ1-1 and V is TRBV9; 7 bases fit TRBD1. Germline CDR1 and CDR2: SGDLS and YYNGEE. The CDR3 covers 15 residues. V was pared by 0 bases and J by 1 base, with 3 bases of the junction left unmatched. CDR3: CASSVDPGGNTEAFF. The CDR3 coding sequence is TGTGCCAGCAGCGTAGACCCAGGGGGGAACACTGAAGCTTTCTTT.

The chain recombines TRBV7-8 with TRBJ1-5, with unresolved D. Trimming cost V 1 base and J 8 bases, with 9 bases left between them. The length of the CDR3 is 13 residues. The germline CDR1 and CDR2 sequences are SGHVS and FQNEAQ. For the CDR3, the DNA is TGTGCCAGCAGCTTAGGCTCCCGGGAGCCCCAGCATTTT. This codes for CASSLGSREPQHF.

The chain couples TRBV9 to TRBJ2-2, with TRBD2 matching 12 bases. The CDR3 totals 14 residues. Germline assignment: CDR1 SGDLS and CDR2 YYNGEE. V lost 7 bases to trimming and J lost 6 bases; unmatched junction nucleotides: 4. In DNA form, the CDR3 reads TGTGCCAGCCGAGCTAGCGGGGGGGCCGGGGAGCTGTTTTTT. The encoded protein is CASRASGGAGELFF.

The DNA of the CDR3 is TGTGCCAGTAGTATAGGAGGCGCCAACTCTGGAAACACCATATATTTT. As protein: CASSIGGANSGNTIYF. The gene calls are TRBV19 and TRBJ1-3; D is ambiguous. In germline, CDR1 is LNHDA, CDR2 SQIVND (reference sequence). CDR3 length: 16 residues. Trimming removed 1 base at V and 0 bases at J, with 10 bases between.

For the CDR3, the DNA is TGCGCCAGCAGCCAAGATGTTACATTTACAGATACGCAGTATTTT. It specifies CASSQDVTFTDTQYF. J is TRBJ2-3 and V is TRBV4-3; D uncertain. Between the trimmed V and J ends, which lost 0 bases and 3 bases, there was a span of 10 bases. Per germline, CDR1 LGHNA and CDR2 YSLEER. This CDR3 contains 15 residues.

This chain uses TRBV2 with TRBJ1-6; TRBD1 aligns across 7 bases. The CDR3 is made up of 15 amino acids. CDR1 is SNHLY and CDR2 is FYNNEI in the germline V gene. V was clipped by 4 bases and J by 7 bases; unmatched bases: 7. The CDR3 sequence is CASSVTAQGNSPLHF. The CDR3 DNA sequence: TGTGCCAGCAGTGTCACAGCACAGGGGAATTCACCCCTCCACTTT.

The V gene is TRBV19, the J gene TRBJ1-4; D gene unclear. The germline gives CDR1 LNHDA, CDR2 SQIVND (reference sequence). Deletions cut 7 bases from V and 8 bases from J, with 11 bases between. The CDR3 consists of 12 residues. This CDR3 is CASNEGTEKLFF. In DNA, the CDR3 is TGTGCCAGTAACGAGGGAACCGAAAAACTGTTTTTT.

The J gene is TRBJ2-7, the V gene TRBV5-5; 8 bases map to TRBD2. The V gene's germline CDR1 is SGHKS and CDR2 YYEKEE (reference sequence). This CDR3 is 16 amino acids long. With 4 bases clipped from V and 2 bases from J, the junction kept 11 bases outside the gene matches. The CDR3 loop reads CASSPGGWVRPYEQYF. In DNA form, the CDR3 reads TGTGCCAGCAGCCCGGGAGGGTGGGTCAGACCCTACGAGCAGTACTTC.

V is TRBV5-1 and J is TRBJ2-2; unclear D gene. V was pared by 4 bases and J by 7 bases, with 14 bases between. The CDR3 contains 14 residues. Germline CDR1 reads SGHRS; CDR2 reads YFSETQ. CDR3: CASSPGLELGELFF. The CDR3 region has the DNA TGCGCCAGCAGCCCCGGCCTGGAGCTCGGGGAGCTGTTTTTT.

The chain is built from TRBV5-6 and TRBJ2-5; D perhaps matches TRBD1 (5 bases). The germline CDR1 and CDR2 sequences are SGHDT and YYEEEE. V was pared by 7 bases and J by 1 base, with 8 bases between. This CDR3 comprises 12 residues. The CDR3 region has the DNA TGTGCCAGCTTCAGGGCCCAAGAGACCCAGTACTTC. Translation: CASFRAQETQYF.

V gene TRBV4-1 combines with J gene TRBJ2-7, with D tentatively TRBD2 (5 bases). The CDR3 is 15 residues long. The germline V and J ends were trimmed by 0 bases and 0 bases, with 9 bases remaining between them. Germline lookup yields CDR1 MGHRA and CDR2 YSYEKL. The CDR3 reads CASSQEERRSYEQYF. The CDR3 region has the DNA TGCGCCAGCAGCCAAGAGGAGCGGCGCTCCTACGAGCAGTACTTC.

The chain employs TRBV15 and TRBJ2-4; D may be TRBD2 (5 bases). Germline values: CDR1 LNHNV, CDR2 YYDKDF (reference sequence). The CDR3 is 16 amino acids. V lost 1 base and J lost 4, with 14 bases in between. CDR3 sequence reads: CATSRGGRGVKNIQYF. The CDR3 DNA is TGTGCCACCAGCAGAGGGGGTCGGGGAGTGAAAAACATTCAGTACTTC.

This chain connects TRBV10-3 to TRBJ2-3, with TRBD2 matching 9 bases. Trimming cost V 2 bases and J 5 bases; bases outside gene matches: 2. Germline V gene lookup returns CDR1 ENHRY and CDR2 SYGVKD. This CDR3 region has 14 residues. The CDR3 DNA reads TGTGCCATCAGTGAGAGGACTAGCGAAGATACGCAGTATTTT. Its protein is CAISERTSEDTQYF.